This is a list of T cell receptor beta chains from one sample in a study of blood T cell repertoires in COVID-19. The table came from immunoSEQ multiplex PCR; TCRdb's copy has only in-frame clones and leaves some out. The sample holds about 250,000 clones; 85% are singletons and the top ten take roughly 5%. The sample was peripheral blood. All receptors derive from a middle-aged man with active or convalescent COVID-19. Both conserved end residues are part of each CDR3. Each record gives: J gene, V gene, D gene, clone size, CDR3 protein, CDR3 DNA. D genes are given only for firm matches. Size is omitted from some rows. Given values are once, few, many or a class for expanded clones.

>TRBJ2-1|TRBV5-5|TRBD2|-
CASSLLAGLYNEQFF
TGTGCCAGCAGCTTACTAGCGGGGCTATACAATGAGCAGTTCTTC
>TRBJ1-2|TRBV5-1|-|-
CASSFGVARGYTF
TGCGCCAGCAGCTTCGGAGTGGCACGTGGCTACACCTTC
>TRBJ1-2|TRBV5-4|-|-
CASSLTLEGYGYTF
TGTGCCAGCAGCTTGACTCTTGAGGGCTATGGCTACACCTTC
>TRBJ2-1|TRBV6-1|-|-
CASSEDGRSSYNEQFF
TGTGCCAGCAGTGAAGACGGAAGGAGCTCCTACAATGAGCAGTTCTTC
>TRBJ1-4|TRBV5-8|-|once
CASSRPGGLEKLFF
TGTGCCAGCAGCCGCCCCGGGGGATTAGAAAAACTGTTTTTT
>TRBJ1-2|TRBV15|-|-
CATSRGTGQGSGYTF
TGTGCCACCAGCAGAGGAACAGGGCAAGGATCTGGCTACACCTTC
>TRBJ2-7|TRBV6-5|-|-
CASSYSDSSSIEQYF
TGTGCCAGCAGTTACTCGGACTCCAGCTCCATCGAGCAGTACTTC
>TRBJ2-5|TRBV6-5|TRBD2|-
CASSYSSGRAGETQYF
TGTGCCAGCAGTTACTCGAGCGGGAGGGCCGGGGAGACCCAGTACTTC
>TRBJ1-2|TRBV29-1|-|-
CSVDQAYGYTF
TGCAGCGTTGACCAAGCGTATGGCTACACCTTC
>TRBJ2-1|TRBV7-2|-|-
CASSLAGGGGMTNEQFF
TGTGCCAGCAGCTTAGCGGGAGGAGGGGGCATGACCAATGAGCAGTTCTTC
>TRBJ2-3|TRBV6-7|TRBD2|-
CASSSLGTSGRAFTDTQYF
TGTGCCAGCAGTTCCCTCGGGACTAGCGGGAGGGCCTTCACAGATACGCAGTATTTT
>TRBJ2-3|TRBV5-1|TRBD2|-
CASSLLAGGTDTQYF
TGCGCCAGCAGCTTACTAGCGGGGGGCACAGATACGCAGTATTTT
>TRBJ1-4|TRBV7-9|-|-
CASSRQQSNEKLFF
TGTGCCAGCAGCCGCCAACAGAGTAATGAAAAACTGTTTTTT
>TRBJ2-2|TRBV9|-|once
CASSSDRTPGELFF
TGTGCCAGCAGCTCCGACAGGACCCCCGGGGAGCTGTTTTTT